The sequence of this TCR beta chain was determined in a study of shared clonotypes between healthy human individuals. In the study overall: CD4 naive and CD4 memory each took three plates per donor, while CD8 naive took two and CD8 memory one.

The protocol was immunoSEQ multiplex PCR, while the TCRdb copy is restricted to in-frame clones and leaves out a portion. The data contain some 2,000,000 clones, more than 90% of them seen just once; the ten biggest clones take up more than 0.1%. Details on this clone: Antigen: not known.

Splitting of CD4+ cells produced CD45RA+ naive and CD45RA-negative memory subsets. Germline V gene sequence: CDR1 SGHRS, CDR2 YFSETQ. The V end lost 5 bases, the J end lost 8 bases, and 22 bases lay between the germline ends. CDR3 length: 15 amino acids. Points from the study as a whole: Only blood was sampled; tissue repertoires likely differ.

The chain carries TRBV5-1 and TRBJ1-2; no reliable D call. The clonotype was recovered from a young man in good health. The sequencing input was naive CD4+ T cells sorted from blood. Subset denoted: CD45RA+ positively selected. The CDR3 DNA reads TGCGCCAGCAGAAATTTACCGGGAGGCGCGATAGGCTACACCTTC. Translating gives CASRNLPGGAIGYTF.